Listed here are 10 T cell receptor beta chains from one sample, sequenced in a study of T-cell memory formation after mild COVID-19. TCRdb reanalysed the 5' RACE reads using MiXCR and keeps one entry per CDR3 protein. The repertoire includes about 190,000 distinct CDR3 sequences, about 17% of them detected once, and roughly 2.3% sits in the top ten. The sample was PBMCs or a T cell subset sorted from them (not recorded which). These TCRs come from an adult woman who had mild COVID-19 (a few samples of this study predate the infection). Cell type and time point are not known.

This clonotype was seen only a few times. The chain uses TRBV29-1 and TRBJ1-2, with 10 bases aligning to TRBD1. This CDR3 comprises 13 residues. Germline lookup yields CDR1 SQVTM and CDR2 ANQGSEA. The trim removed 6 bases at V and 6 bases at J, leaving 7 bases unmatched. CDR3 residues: CSVRDRGVHGYTF. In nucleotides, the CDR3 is TGCAGCGTCAGGGACAGGGGAGTCCATGGCTACACCTTC.

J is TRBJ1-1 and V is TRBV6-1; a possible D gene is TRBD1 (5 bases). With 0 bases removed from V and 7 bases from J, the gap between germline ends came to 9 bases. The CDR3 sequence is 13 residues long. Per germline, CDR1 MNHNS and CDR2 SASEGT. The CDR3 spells CASSEAGQDEAFF. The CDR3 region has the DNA TGTGCCAGCAGTGAAGCGGGGCAGGATGAAGCTTTCTTT.

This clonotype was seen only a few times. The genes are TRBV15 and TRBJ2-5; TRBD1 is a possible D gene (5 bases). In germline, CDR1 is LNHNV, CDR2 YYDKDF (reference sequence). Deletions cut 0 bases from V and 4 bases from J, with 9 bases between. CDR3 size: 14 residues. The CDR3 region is CATSRDRGAETQYF. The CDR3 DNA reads TGTGCCACCAGCAGAGATAGGGGTGCAGAGACCCAGTACTTC. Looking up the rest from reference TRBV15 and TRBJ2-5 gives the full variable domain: DAMVIQNPRYQVTQFGKPVTLSCSQTLNHNVMYWYQQKSSQAPKLLFHYYDKDFNNEADTPDNFQSRRPNTSFCFLDIRSPGLGDTAMYLCATSRDRGAETQYFGPGTRLLVL.

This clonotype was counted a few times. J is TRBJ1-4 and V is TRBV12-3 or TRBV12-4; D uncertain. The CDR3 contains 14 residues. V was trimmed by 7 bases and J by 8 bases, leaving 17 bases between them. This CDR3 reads CASTLGRAREKLFF. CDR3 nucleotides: TGTGCCAGCACCCTCGGGAGGGCACGCGAAAAACTGTTTTTT.

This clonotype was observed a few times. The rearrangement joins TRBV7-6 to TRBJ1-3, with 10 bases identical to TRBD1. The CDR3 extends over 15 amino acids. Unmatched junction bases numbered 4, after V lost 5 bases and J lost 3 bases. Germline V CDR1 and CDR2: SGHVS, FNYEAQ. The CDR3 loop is CASSIGQGGGNTIYF. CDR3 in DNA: TGTGCCAGCAGCATCGGACAGGGGGGTGGAAACACCATATATTTT.

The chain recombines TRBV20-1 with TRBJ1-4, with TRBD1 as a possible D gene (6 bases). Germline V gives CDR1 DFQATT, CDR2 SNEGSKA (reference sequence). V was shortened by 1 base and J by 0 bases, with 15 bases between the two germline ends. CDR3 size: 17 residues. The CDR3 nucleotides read TGCAGTGCTAGAGCCCAGGGGATTCGGTCAACTAATGAAAAACTGTTTTTT. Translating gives CSARAQGIRSTNEKLFF.

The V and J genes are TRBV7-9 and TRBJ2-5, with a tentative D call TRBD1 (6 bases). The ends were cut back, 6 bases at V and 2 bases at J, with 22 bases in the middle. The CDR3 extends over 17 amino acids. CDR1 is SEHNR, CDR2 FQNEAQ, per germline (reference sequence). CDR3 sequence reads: CASRPRPRGSRQETQYF. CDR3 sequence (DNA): TGTGCCAGCAGACCCAGGCCGAGGGGGTCCAGACAAGAGACCCAGTACTTC.

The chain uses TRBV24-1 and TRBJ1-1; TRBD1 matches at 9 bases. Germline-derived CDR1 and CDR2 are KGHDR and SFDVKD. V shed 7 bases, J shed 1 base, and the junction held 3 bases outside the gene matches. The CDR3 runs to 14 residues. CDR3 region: CATRPGQGNTEAFF. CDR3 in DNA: TGTGCCACCAGGCCGGGACAGGGGAACACTGAAGCTTTCTTT.

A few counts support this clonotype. CDR3 sequence reads: CASSLDRGGDYTF. Here the CDR3 DNA reads TGTGCCAGCAGCCTGGACAGGGGAGGGGACTACACCTTC. The rearrangement uses TRBV5-4 and TRBJ1-2; 9 bases line up with TRBD1. The CDR3 extends over 13 amino acids. Germline values: CDR1 SGHNT, CDR2 YYREEE (reference sequence). The V gene end was trimmed by 4 bases and the J gene end by 10 bases; junction bases not matched to a gene: 8.

As DNA, the CDR3 is TGTGCCAGCACCTCATTGGACAGGGACTACGAGCAGTACTTC. This encodes CASTSLDRDYEQYF. The genes are TRBV28 and TRBJ2-7; 8 positions agree with TRBD1. The CDR3 is made up of 14 amino acids. Germline loops: CDR1 MDHEN, CDR2 SYDVKM. Unmatched junction bases numbered 8, after V lost 7 bases and J lost 3 bases.